A selection of T cell receptor beta chains follows, all from one sample in a study of cytomegalovirus exposure and HLA in healthy donors. The protocol was immunoSEQ multiplex PCR, while the TCRdb copy is restricted to in-frame clones and leaves out a portion. The data show 95,000 to 150,000 clones, around 78% seen once. Sequencing used PBMCs. The receptors come from a woman in her 30s in good health and CMV-seropositive. CDR3s include the opening cysteine and the closing phenylalanine or tryptophan. The D gene is left open where the match is weak. Size values are once, few and many counts, or a class for expanded clones, and some rows have none.

>.|TRBJ2-7|.|TRBV5-3
CARSLLDRDYEQYF
TGTGCCAGAAGCTTGTTGGACAGAGACTACGAGCAGTACTTC
>TRBD2|TRBJ2-7|.|TRBV7-9
CASSLEQPGGSYEQYF
TGTGCCAGCAGCTTAGAGCAGCCGGGGGGATCCTACGAGCAGTACTTC
>TRBD1|TRBJ1-6|few|TRBV4-3
CASSQDLGTGGLPLHF
TGCGCCAGCAGCCAAGATCTGGGGACAGGGGGGCTACCCCTCCACTTT
>TRBD2|TRBJ2-1|.|TRBV7-9
CASSLALRGGPDEQFF
TGTGCCAGCAGCTTAGCGTTGCGGGGGGGCCCGGATGAGCAGTTCTTC
>.|TRBJ1-1|.|TRBV5-4
CASSLGVEAFF
TGTGCCAGCAGCTTAGGGGTGGAAGCTTTCTTT
>TRBD2|TRBJ2-5|.|TRBV7-2
CASSLVSRASGGETQYF
TGTGCCAGCAGCTTAGTGTCGCGGGCTAGCGGGGGGGAGACCCAGTACTTC
>TRBD1|TRBJ1-2|.|TRBV19
CASSMGGQRSNYGYTF
TGTGCCAGTAGTATGGGGGGACAGCGAAGCAACTATGGCTACACCTTC
>TRBD2|TRBJ2-7|.|TRBV13
CASSSGLAPYEQYF
TGTGCCAGCAGCTCGGGACTAGCCCCCTACGAGCAGTACTTC
>TRBD1|TRBJ2-1|.|TRBV9
CASSASAGGAGNEQFF
TGTGCCAGCAGCGCATCAGCAGGGGGCGCGGGAAATGAGCAGTTCTTC
>.|TRBJ1-1|.|TRBV28
CASSPNHGQGTEAFF
TGTGCCAGCAGTCCAAATCACGGGCAGGGCACTGAAGCTTTCTTT
>.|TRBJ2-2|.|TRBV5-1
CASSWLPGFAGELFF
TGCGCCAGCAGCTGGCTCCCAGGTTTCGCCGGGGAGCTGTTTTTT
>TRBD1|TRBJ1-2|.|TRBV29-1
CSVEGPGGLRGGYTF
TGCAGCGTTGAAGGACCAGGGGGCTTACGGGGTGGCTACACCTTC
>.|TRBJ2-7|.|TRBV5-4
CASSLGGVSYEQYF
TGTGCCAGCAGCTTGGGGGGGGTCTCCTACGAGCAGTACTTC
>TRBD1|TRBJ1-2|.|TRBV27
CASSPTTGGLGGYTF
TGTGCCAGCAGCCCAACGACAGGGGGCCTGGGTGGCTACACCTTC
>TRBD2|TRBJ2-5|.|TRBV4-3
CASSQRTSGGERQETQYF
TGCGCCAGCAGCCAACGTACTAGCGGGGGGGAACGCCAAGAGACCCAGTACTTC
>.|TRBJ2-1|.|TRBV11-3
CASSLSAGRNEQFF
TGTGCCAGCAGCTTATCCGCAGGGCGCAATGAGCAGTTCTTC
>.|TRBJ2-3|.|TRBV1
CTSSPPRGSDTQYF
TGCACCAGCAGCCCCCCGAGGGGGTCAGATACGCAGTATTTT
>.|TRBJ2-3|.|TRBV29-1
CSGSGQAGGTDTQYF
TGCAGCGGATCGGGACAGGCGGGGGGCACAGATACGCAGTATTTT
>TRBD2|TRBJ2-2|few|TRBV6-5
CASSFRAGGLTGELFF
TGTGCCAGCAGTTTCCGAGCGGGGGGGCTTACCGGGGAGCTGTTTTTT
>.|TRBJ1-5|.|TRBV6-1
CASSEGIQGNQPQHF
TGTGCCAGCAGTGAAGGGATACAGGGCAATCAGCCCCAGCATTTT
>TRBD1|TRBJ2-3|.|TRBV5-1
CASGVTGHSTDTQYF
TGCGCCAGCGGGGTGACAGGGCATAGCACAGATACGCAGTATTTT
>TRBD1|TRBJ2-7|.|TRBV5-1
CASSAGQGAYEQYF
TGCGCCAGCAGCGCCGGACAGGGGGCCTACGAGCAGTACTTC
>.|TRBJ2-7|few|TRBV6-1
CASRTVWEQYF
TGTGCCAGCAGAACTGTGTGGGAGCAGTACTTC
>.|TRBJ1-2|.|TRBV15
CATSRDGGRGYGYTF
TGTGCCACCAGCAGAGACGGGGGGAGGGGCTATGGCTACACCTTC
>.|TRBJ1-3|.|TRBV4-2
CASSQGPGDNLSGNTIYF
TGTGCCAGCAGCCAAGGGCCTGGGGACAACCTCTCTGGAAACACCATATATTTT
>.|TRBJ2-3|.|TRBV21-1
CASSTQGTGDTQYF
TGTGCCAGCAGCACACAGGGGACTGGGGATACGCAGTATTTT
>TRBD2|TRBJ2-5|few|TRBV5-6
CASSSQKKAGVETQYF
TGTGCCAGCAGCTCCCAAAAGAAAGCGGGGGTAGAGACCCAGTACTTC
>.|TRBJ2-5|.|TRBV7-9
CASSPDLIQETQYF
TGTGCCAGCAGCCCCGACTTAATCCAAGAGACCCAGTACTTC
>TRBD2|TRBJ2-1|.|TRBV6-5
CASRLLAGRNEQFF
TGTGCCAGCAGACTACTAGCGGGGCGGAATGAGCAGTTCTTC
>.|TRBJ1-2|once|TRBV7-2
CASSLVEGDYGYTF
TGTGCCAGCAGCTTAGTAGAGGGTGACTATGGCTACACCTTC
>TRBD1|TRBJ1-4|.|TRBV6-5
CASSGQGSEKLFF
TGTGCCAGCAGTGGACAGGGTAGTGAAAAACTGTTTTTT
>.|TRBJ1-1|.|TRBV2
CASTERGTEAFF
TGTGCCAGCACCGAAAGGGGCACTGAAGCTTTCTTT
>.|TRBJ2-1|.|TRBV7-2
CASSFGQGNYEQFF
TGTGCCAGCAGCTTTGGCCAGGGGAATTATGAGCAGTTCTTC
>TRBD2|TRBJ2-3|once|TRBV27
CASSWVAGSDTQYF
TGTGCCAGCAGTTGGGTAGCGGGGTCTGATACGCAGTATTTT
>.|TRBJ1-4|.|TRBV4-1
CASSQDGVKLFF
TGCGCCAGCAGCCAAGATGGAGTAAAACTGTTTTTT
>.|TRBJ1-2|.|TRBV5-5
CASSLSPGFSSYGYTF
TGTGCCAGCAGCTTGAGTCCAGGGTTTTCCTCCTATGGCTACACCTTC
>.|TRBJ1-4|.|TRBV18
CASSPDSPYNEKLFF
TGTGCCAGCTCACCTGACAGCCCTTATAATGAAAAACTGTTTTTT
>TRBD1|TRBJ1-1|.|TRBV6-4
CASSDSRGQGVFF
TGTGCCAGCAGTGACTCACGGGGACAGGGGGTTTTCTTT
>.|TRBJ1-5|.|TRBV4-2
CASSPYMGQPQHF
TGTGCCAGCAGCCCGTACATGGGCCAGCCCCAGCATTTT
>.|TRBJ1-3|once|TRBV19
CASSLGLHSGNTIYF
TGTGCCAGTAGTTTGGGACTCCACTCTGGAAACACCATATATTTT
>TRBD1|TRBJ2-7|.|TRBV27
CASRRQGDPVYEQYF
TGTGCCAGCAGGCGGCAGGGGGACCCCGTTTACGAGCAGTACTTC
>TRBD1|TRBJ1-6|.|TRBV5-3
CARSLFEGQYNSPLHF
TGTGCCAGAAGCTTGTTTGAGGGACAGTATAATTCACCCCTCCACTTT
>TRBD2|TRBJ2-3|.|TRBV5-4
CASSSWGLAGADTQYF
TGTGCCAGCAGCTCGTGGGGACTAGCGGGGGCGGATACGCAGTATTTT
>.|TRBJ2-1|.|TRBV7-3
CASSDQAGGYNEQFF
TGTGCCAGCAGCGATCAGGCCGGGGGTTACAATGAGCAGTTCTTC
>TRBD1|TRBJ1-2|.|TRBV5-4
CASSLRTGGNYGYTF
TGCGCCAGCAGTCTGAGGACAGGGGGGAACTATGGCTACACCTTC
>.|TRBJ1-5|.|TRBV7-8
CASSLEAHSTQPQHF
TGTGCCAGCAGCTTAGAAGCCCACTCTACTCAGCCCCAGCATTTT
>.|TRBJ2-4|.|TRBV11-3
CASSFLFSPLAKNIQYF
TGTGCCAGCAGCTTCCTTTTTTCCCCTCTAGCCAAAAACATTCAGTACTTC
>TRBD2|TRBJ2-3|.|TRBV27
CASSSVRAGGPDTQYF
TGTGCCAGCAGTTCGGTTCGGGCGGGGGGCCCGGATACGCAGTATTTT
>.|TRBJ2-7|.|TRBV5-5
CASSLLEESYEQYF
TGTGCCAGCAGCTTGCTAGAGGAATCCTACGAGCAGTACTTC
>.|TRBJ1-2|.|TRBV10-3
CAISESSVRDGYTF
TGTGCCATCAGTGAGTCGTCCGTCCGGGATGGCTACACCTTC
>TRBD1|TRBJ1-6|once|TRBV28
CASRPTGGSPLHF
TGTGCCAGCAGACCGACAGGGGGTTCACCCCTCCACTTT
>.|TRBJ1-2|.|TRBV11-1
CASSPGVWDGYTF
TGTGCCAGCAGCCCGGGAGTTTGGGATGGCTACACCTTC
>.|TRBJ2-1|.|TRBV19
CASSNTHTSSMFRGQFF
TGTGCCAGTAGTAATACTCACACCTCTTCCATGTTCCGGGGTCAGTTCTTC
>TRBD1|TRBJ1-1|.|TRBV7-9
CASSLEGQGNTEAFF
TGTGCCAGCAGCTTAGAGGGACAGGGAAACACTGAAGCTTTCTTT
>.|TRBJ1-2|.|TRBV21-1
CASSTRVYGYTF
TGTGCCAGCAGCACCCGGGTCTATGGCTACACCTTC
>.|TRBJ2-7|few|TRBV7-9
CASSLTVIYEQYF
TGTGCCAGCAGCCTGACAGTCATATACGAGCAGTACTTC
>TRBD2|TRBJ2-3|few|TRBV5-1
CASSPRTSTLDTQYF
TGCGCCAGCAGTCCAAGGACTAGTACCCTAGATACGCAGTATTTT
>.|TRBJ2-7|.|TRBV2
CASSEAQPGTYEQYF
TGTGCCAGCAGTGAAGCCCAGCCAGGTACCTACGAGCAGTACTTC
>TRBD1|TRBJ2-7|.|TRBV11-1
CASSFRTGHSYEQYF
TGTGCCAGCAGCTTCCGGACAGGGCACTCCTACGAGCAGTACTTC